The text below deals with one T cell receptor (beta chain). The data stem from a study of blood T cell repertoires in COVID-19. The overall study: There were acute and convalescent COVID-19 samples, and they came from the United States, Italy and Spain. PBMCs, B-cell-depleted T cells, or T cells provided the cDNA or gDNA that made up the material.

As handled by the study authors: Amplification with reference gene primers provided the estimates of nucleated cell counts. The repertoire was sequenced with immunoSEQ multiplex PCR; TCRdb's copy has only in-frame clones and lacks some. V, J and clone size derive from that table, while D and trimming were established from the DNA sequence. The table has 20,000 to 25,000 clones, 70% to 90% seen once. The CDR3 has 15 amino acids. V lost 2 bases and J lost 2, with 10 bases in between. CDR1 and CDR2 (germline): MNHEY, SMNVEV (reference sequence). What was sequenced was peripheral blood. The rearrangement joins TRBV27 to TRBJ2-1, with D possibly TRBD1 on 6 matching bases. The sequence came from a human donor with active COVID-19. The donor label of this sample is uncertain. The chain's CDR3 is CASSLGRGPYNEQFF. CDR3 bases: TGTGCCAGCAGTTTAGGCAGGGGACCCTACAATGAGCAGTTCTTC.